A single sample gave rise to the 25 T cell receptor beta chains below, sequenced in a study of CD8 T cells in ankylosing spondylitis. TCRdb recomputed calls from the 5' RACE reads with MiXCR, one row per CDR3 protein. The profile shows a few hundred thousand distinct CDR3 sequences, 20% to 25% of them singletons. Sequenced material: blood, either unsorted or a sorted T cell fraction (not recorded which). Every receptor here comes from a male donor with ankylosing spondylitis or in good health (not recorded which).

The chain links TRBV19 to TRBJ2-2; D is ambiguous. The CDR3 extends over 15 amino acids. Germline CDR1 is LNHDA and CDR2 is SQIVND (reference sequence). V lost 1 base, J lost 2 bases, and 8 bases lay in between. The CDR3 reads CASSIVPDNTGELFF. The CDR3 DNA is TGTGCCAGTAGTATAGTCCCAGATAACACCGGGGAGCTGTTTTTT.

The J gene is TRBJ2-3, the V gene TRBV6-6; D is possibly TRBD2 (5 bases). V dropped 2 bases and J dropped 5 bases, with 8 bases sitting between them. CDR3 length equals 13 residues. Germline lookup yields CDR1 MNHNY and CDR2 SVGAGI (reference sequence). The CDR3 DNA is TGTGCCAGCAGTTACCTGGGAGTAGATACGCAGTATTTT. It translates to CASSYLGVDTQYF.

The chain joins TRBV12-3 or TRBV12-4 to TRBJ2-3; unclear D gene. V was pared by 4 bases and J by 0 bases, with 11 bases between. The CDR3 consists of 15 residues. The CDR3 region is CASSSLQGSTDTQYF. CDR3 nucleotide sequence: TGTGCCAGCAGTTCCCTGCAAGGTAGCACAGATACGCAGTATTTT.

This chain connects TRBV5-6 to TRBJ2-3; D is tentatively TRBD1 or TRBD2 (6 bases each). In germline, CDR1 is SGHDT, CDR2 YYEEEE. CDR3 length equals 16 residues. V was cut by 3 bases and J by 3 bases, with 17 bases left in between. CDR3 sequence reads: CASSWGTGATTDTQYF. The DNA for the CDR3 is TGTGCCAGCAGCTGGGGCACGGGGGCGACTACAGATACGCAGTATTTT.

This clonotype was seen ten or more times. The J gene is TRBJ2-7, the V gene TRBV12-3 or TRBV12-4, with a possible D match to TRBD2 (5 bases). The V end was cut by 2 bases, the J end by 5 bases, with 16 bases between. The CDR3 runs 15 residues. The DNA of the CDR3 is TGTGCCAGCAGTTTATCCGGGATTGCGTACAACGAGCAGTACTTC. Translated: CASSLSGIAYNEQYF.

V gene TRBV20-1 combines with J gene TRBJ2-5; D is ambiguous. This CDR3 has 12 amino acids. V was pared by 5 bases and J by 5 bases, with 12 bases between. In germline, CDR1 is DFQATT, CDR2 SNEGSKA (reference sequence). The CDR3 loop reads CSAELGGETQYF. CDR3 sequence (DNA): TGCAGTGCTGAGCTAGGTGGTGAGACCCAGTACTTC.

The J gene is TRBJ2-2, the V gene TRBV4-2, with a tentative D call TRBD1 (5 bases). Germline V gene data show CDR1 as LGHNA and CDR2 as YNFKEQ. The ends were cut back, 5 bases at V and 0 bases at J, with 13 bases in the middle. This CDR3 comprises 16 residues. This chain's CDR3 is CASSAEGASNTGELFF. The CDR3 DNA reads as TGTGCCAGCAGCGCCGAAGGGGCCTCGAACACCGGGGAGCTGTTTTTT.

This clonotype was seen more than once but under ten times. The chain couples TRBV15 to TRBJ2-7; 7 bases line up with TRBD1. Losses at the gene ends were 6 bases for V and 3 bases for J; bases not matched to a gene: 11. The CDR3 has 15 amino acids. Germline V gene sequence: CDR1 LNHNV, CDR2 YYDKDF (reference sequence). As DNA, the CDR3 is TGTGCCACCAGACGGTACCGACAGGGCAACTACGAGCAGTACTTC. It yields the protein CATRRYRQGNYEQYF.

The chain carries TRBV29-1 and TRBJ2-3; D unresolved. Germline lookup yields CDR1 SQVTM and CDR2 ANQGSEA. V lost 4 bases to trimming and J lost 1 base, with 12 bases between them. This CDR3 is built from 14 residues. This chain's CDR3 is CSVGSLRRTDTQYF. The CDR3 nucleotides are TGCAGCGTTGGGTCGTTGCGTCGCACAGATACGCAGTATTTT.

This clonotype was detected only a few times. The V and J genes are TRBV20-1 and TRBJ1-1, with a tentative D call TRBD1 (6 bases). Germline V gene sequence: CDR1 DFQATT, CDR2 SNEGSKA (reference sequence). There are 16 residues in the CDR3. V lost 3 bases, J lost 4 bases, and 21 bases lay in between. CDR3 region: CSARDLQGIWITEAFF. The CDR3 nucleotides are TGCAGTGCTAGGGACCTACAGGGAATTTGGATCACTGAAGCTTTCTTT.

This clonotype was observed a handful of times. In DNA form, the CDR3 reads TGTGCCAGCAGATCGGGGGGGGGCGAGAATGAGCAGTTCTTC. It translates to CASRSGGGENEQFF. The gene calls are TRBV7-9 and TRBJ2-1; 8 bases match TRBD2. This CDR3 has 14 amino acids. Germline V gene data show CDR1 as SEHNR and CDR2 as FQNEAQ (reference sequence). With V trimmed by 6 bases and J by 7 bases, 8 bases remained unmatched.

The chain couples TRBV6-1 to TRBJ1-1; tentative D call: TRBD1 (5 bases). Germline V gene lookup returns CDR1 MNHNS and CDR2 SASEGT. CDR3 length equals 15 residues. V gave up 2 bases and J gave up 2 bases, with 12 bases separating them. CDR3: CASSEMEGFNTEAFF. The CDR3 DNA follows: TGTGCCAGCAGTGAAATGGAGGGGTTCAACACTGAAGCTTTCTTT.

The chain combines TRBV4-1 with TRBJ2-1, with D hard to call. V lost 3 bases, J lost 1 base, and 7 bases lay in between. The CDR3 is 14 residues long. Germline values: CDR1 MGHRA, CDR2 YSYEKL. This CDR3 reads CASSHGPSYNEQFF. The CDR3 DNA sequence: TGCGCCAGCAGCCACGGCCCTTCCTACAATGAGCAGTTCTTC.

CDR3 nucleotides: TGTGCCAGCAGCACCGGGACTAAGCAGTTCTTC. It encodes CASSTGTKQFF. J is TRBJ2-1 and V is TRBV5-6, with 7 bases aligning to TRBD2. Losses at the gene ends were 4 bases for V and 11 bases for J; bases not matched to a gene: 3. The CDR3 is 11 residues long. Germline V lookup: CDR1 SGHDT, CDR2 YYEEEE.

This clonotype appeared once. This chain links TRBV2 with TRBJ2-7, with 9 bases aligning to TRBD1. The V segment lost 1 base and the J segment 2 bases; nucleotides outside the gene matches: 3. Germline CDR1 is SNHLY and CDR2 is FYNNEI. The CDR3 is 15 residues long. The CDR3 DNA is TGTGCCAGCAGTGAAGAAACAGGGGGCCCCTACGAGCAGTACTTC. As protein: CASSEETGGPYEQYF.

This clonotype was seen only a few times. The rearrangement joins TRBV2 to TRBJ2-7; D is tentatively TRBD1 or TRBD2 (5 bases each). Germline-derived CDR1 and CDR2 are SNHLY and FYNNEI. The CDR3 totals 15 residues. The V end lost 6 bases, the J end lost 4 bases, and 19 bases lay between the germline ends. The chain's CDR3 is CASRLGPAISYEQYF. Written as DNA, the CDR3 is TGTGCCAGCAGGTTGGGACCTGCGATATCTTACGAGCAGTACTTC.

The gene calls are TRBV5-8 and TRBJ2-7, with D hard to call. The CDR3 totals 12 residues. Germline V CDR1 and CDR2: SGHTS, YDEGEE. V lost 1 base and J lost 7, with 9 bases in between. This CDR3 is CASSLLNKEQYF. CDR3 nucleotide sequence: TGTGCCAGCAGCTTGCTAAACAAGGAGCAGTACTTC.

The chain combines TRBV12-3 or TRBV12-4 with TRBJ2-1; D is unclear. This CDR3 is 12 amino acids long. Deletions cut 5 bases from V and 6 bases from J, with 8 bases between. Here the CDR3 DNA reads TGTGCCAGCAGTCCAAACACCAATGAGCAGTTCTTC. As protein: CASSPNTNEQFF.

This clonotype was found a few times. The chain recombines TRBV6-1 with TRBJ1-4; D unclear. Trimming pared 7 bases from V and 8 bases from J, leaving 17 bases between. CDR1 and CDR2 from the germline V gene are MNHNS and SASEGT. The CDR3 runs to 14 residues. The CDR3 sequence: CASTIKRTGEKLFF. The CDR3 bases are TGTGCCAGCACCATAAAAAGGACGGGCGAAAAACTGTTTTTT.

This clonotype was counted between two and nine times. This chain links TRBV29-1 with TRBJ2-7; TRBD2 aligns across 7 bases. J gave up 2 bases and V 4 bases, and 5 bases lay outside the gene matches. The CDR3 covers 13 residues. CDR1 is SQVTM, CDR2 ANQGSEA, per germline. The CDR3 region has the DNA TGCAGCGTTGTCCTTCGGGGGGCCTACGAGCAGTACTTC. It translates to CSVVLRGAYEQYF.

CDR3 coding DNA: TGTGCCAGCCGGGACAGGGAAACCGGGGAGCTGTTTTTT. This sequence encodes CASRDRETGELFF. The chain is built from TRBV6-2 or TRBV6-3 and TRBJ2-2; 9 nucleotides match TRBD1. Germline CDR1 and CDR2: MNHEY and SVGEGT. CDR3 length: 13 residues. V lost 8 bases and J lost 5; bases outside the gene matches: 3.

The chain links TRBV11-2 to TRBJ2-1; D tentatively fits TRBD1 or TRBD2 (6 bases each). Per germline, CDR1 SGHAT and CDR2 FQNNGV. V was cut by 2 bases and J by 6 bases, with 26 bases left in between. The CDR3 length is 19 residues. This CDR3 is CASSLNPSLGWGAINEQFF. Written as DNA, the CDR3 is TGTGCCAGCAGCTTAAACCCCAGCCTCGGATGGGGGGCCATCAATGAGCAGTTCTTC.

This clonotype has only a few counts. The chain joins TRBV5-1 to TRBJ2-7; tentative D call: TRBD1 (5 bases). There are 13 residues in the CDR3. Deletions cut 4 bases from V and 2 bases from J, with 10 bases between. CDR1 is SGHRS and CDR2 is YFSETQ in the germline V gene. The CDR3 DNA is TGCGCCAGCAGCGGAGACAGTACCTACGAGCAGTACTTC. This gives the protein CASSGDSTYEQYF.

This clonotype came up a few times. This rearrangement joins TRBV27 to TRBJ2-1, with 11 bases matching TRBD2. This CDR3 region has 15 residues. CDR1 is MNHEY, CDR2 SMNVEV, per germline (reference sequence). The V and J ends lost 4 bases and 11 bases, in that order; junction bases with no gene match: 10. The CDR3 sequence is CASSWELAGAKKQFF. CDR3 nucleotides: TGTGCCAGCAGTTGGGAACTAGCGGGAGCCAAAAAGCAGTTCTTC.

The chain links TRBV11-2 to TRBJ2-3; 10 bases are shared with TRBD2. This CDR3 contains 17 residues. V trimming: 0 bases; J trimming: 2 bases; junction bases outside the gene matches: 5. Germline CDR1 reads SGHAT; CDR2 reads FQNNGV. The CDR3 protein is CASSLDGSGGATDTQYF. The CDR3 bases are TGTGCCAGCAGCTTAGACGGGAGCGGGGGGGCCACAGATACGCAGTATTTT.